The 5 T cell receptor beta chains listed next were all sequenced from one sample in a study of CD8+CD57+ T cells in acquired aplastic anemia. Genomic DNA, serving as template, underwent TCR beta VDJ and CDR3 profiling. One entry per CDR3 protein, called by TCRdb with MiXCR from the reads. The top ten clones hold approximately 2.8% of a sample with about 160,000 distinct CDR3 sequences, roughly 43% of them seen once. Patients chosen for sequencing had shown CD8+CD57+ cell expansion by flow cytometry. The source material was sorted CD4+, CD8+, or CD8+CD57+ T cells (not recorded which) from PBMCs. The source of these receptors is a human donor with aplastic anemia.

J is TRBJ2-7 and V is TRBV24-1; TRBD1 agrees at 11 bases. The ends lost 10 bases at V and 4 bases at J; junction bases unmatched: 5. There are 13 residues in the CDR3. CDR1 is KGHDR and CDR2 is SFDVKD in the germline V gene. The CDR3 loop reads CATKGQGDYEQYF. CDR3 in DNA: TGTGCCACAAAGGGACAGGGGGATTACGAGCAGTACTTC.

This rearrangement joins TRBV20-1 to TRBJ2-1; D is ambiguous. The length of the CDR3 is 13 residues. The V gene lost 1 base and the J gene lost 10 bases, with 14 bases spanning the gap. Looked up from germline, CDR1 is DFQATT and CDR2 is SNEGSKA (reference sequence). CDR3 in DNA: TGCAGTGCTAGAGTTCGGGCTACCAGGGAGCAGTTCTTC. Translating it yields CSARVRATREQFF.

This clonotype showed up many times. The chain recombines TRBV2 with TRBJ2-1; TRBD2 agrees at 7 bases. The ends lost 3 bases at V and 7 bases at J; junction bases unmatched: 9. CDR1 is SNHLY, CDR2 FYNNEI, per germline. The CDR3 is 15 residues long. The CDR3 DNA is TGTGCCAGCAGTGACCTTGGACTAGTCTCTAATGAGCAGTTCTTC. Encoded protein: CASSDLGLVSNEQFF. Combining the CDR3 with reference TRBV2 and TRBJ2-1 gives the whole variable domain EPEVTQTPSHQVTQMGQEVILRCVPISNHLYFYWYRQILGQKVEFLVSFYNNEISEKSEIFDDQFSVERPDGSNFTLKIRSTKLEDSAMYFCASSDLGLVSNEQFFGPGTRLTVL.

This clonotype was observed many times. This sequence joins TRBV3-1 and TRBJ2-7; TRBD2 is a possible D gene (5 bases). The CDR3 loop spans 15 amino acids. Germline-derived CDR1 and CDR2 are LGHDT and YNNKEL (reference sequence). Trimming pared 0 bases from V and 2 bases from J, leaving 11 bases between. The CDR3 nucleotides read TGTGCCAGCAGCCAAGAGCGAGGGAGAGCCTACGAGCAGTACTTC. Encoded protein: CASSQERGRAYEQYF.

About this clonotype itself: A much more abundant neighbour one base away suggests this may be a read error. No conserved phenylalanine or tryptophan ends this CDR3, so it is likely a read error. This chain joins TRBV18 and TRBJ2-5, with D uncertain. Trimming removed 6 bases at V and 5 bases at J, with 7 bases between. Germline V CDR1 and CDR2: KGHSH, LQKENI. This CDR3 spans 11 amino acids. The CDR3 spells CASSYLETQYL. Written as DNA, the CDR3 is TGTGCCAGCTCGTACCTGGAGACCCAGTACCTC.